This is a list of T cell receptor beta chains from one sample in a study of cytomegalovirus exposure and HLA in healthy donors. TCRdb's copy holds only in-frame clones and misses some; the assay was immunoSEQ multiplex PCR. Of about 170,000 clones in the sample, 85% were seen once. Sequenced sample: PBMCs. The receptors were gathered from a man aged 25 to 45 in good health and CMV-seropositive. The CDR3 runs from the conserved cysteine through the conserved F or W. The D gene is left open where the match is weak. Size values are once, few and many counts, or a class for expanded clones, and some rows have none.

V gene	J gene	clone size	D gene	CDR3 DNA	CDR3 protein
TRBV9	TRBJ2-5	-	-	TGTGCCAGCAACAGAGCGGCAACGGGAGAGACCCAGTACTTC	CASNRAATGETQYF
TRBV5-1	TRBJ2-1	-	-	TGCGCCAGCAGCTTGGAAGGGGACACATACAATGAGCAGTTCTTC	CASSLEGDTYNEQFF
TRBV7-2	TRBJ1-2	once	-	TGTGCCAGCAGTTTCTTGGCGGGGGAATCCTATGGCTACACCTTC	CASSFLAGESYGYTF
TRBV15	TRBJ2-1	-	-	TGTGCCACCAGCAGAGAACGGGAAGATGAGCAGTTCTTC	CATSREREDEQFF
TRBV7-2	TRBJ1-2	-	-	TGTGCCAGCAGCTCGACGGGGGACTTTCGATATGGCTACACCTTC	CASSSTGDFRYGYTF
TRBV1	TRBJ2-5	-	-	TGTGACAGGGGGCCAGCGGGAGAGACCCAGTACTTC	CDRGPAGETQYF
TRBV7-8	TRBJ2-1	-	TRBD2	TGTGCCAGCGGGGGAGGGCATGAGCAGTTCTTC	CASGGGHEQFF
TRBV2	TRBJ2-3	-	TRBD1	TGTGCCAGCAGCGGGACCCGGGACAGTACTCTTCTTAGCACAGATACGCAGTATTTT	CASSGTRDSTLLSTDTQYF
TRBV7-8	TRBJ2-3	few	TRBD2	TGTGCCAGCAGCCTGTGGCGGGAGGGCCTCGGGGGCACAGATACGCAGTATTTT	CASSLWREGLGGTDTQYF
TRBV10-3	TRBJ1-1	-	-	TGTGCCATAGCCGGGACACCCGAAAGGAACACTGAAGCTTTCTTT	CAIAGTPERNTEAFF
TRBV6-6	TRBJ2-2	once	-	TGTGCCAGCAGTTACTCCGGCGGGAACACCGGGGAGCTGTTTTTT	CASSYSGGNTGELFF
TRBV4-2	TRBJ2-1	-	-	TGTGCCAGACCTTCCAGCGGATCCTACAATGAGCAGTTCTTC	CARPSSGSYNEQFF
TRBV6-1	TRBJ2-5	-	-	TGTGCCAGCAGTGGGCAGTTCCAAGAGACCCAGTACTTC	CASSGQFQETQYF
TRBV5-1	TRBJ2-3	-	TRBD1	TGCGCCAGCAGCGCGGGACAGGAGTTGGCAGATACGCAGTATTTT	CASSAGQELADTQYF
TRBV9	TRBJ2-3	-	TRBD1	TGTGCCAGCAGCCACGGGACAGTCGAGGGGGATACGCAGTATTTT	CASSHGTVEGDTQYF
TRBV10-3	TRBJ1-1	few	-	TGTGCCATCAATCAGGCAGTAGGCGATGAAGCTTTCTTT	CAINQAVGDEAFF
TRBV7-9	TRBJ1-5	few	TRBD1	TGTGCCAGCAGCCCCGGGACAGGTCACAATCAGCCCCAGCATTTT	CASSPGTGHNQPQHF
TRBV5-5	TRBJ1-2	-	-	TGTGCCAGCAGCTTGCTAGGGAACGGGGGTAGGGGCTACACCTTC	CASSLLGNGGRGYTF
TRBV6-5	TRBJ2-7	-	-	TGTGCCAGCAGTTACAAGGGGGAACGAACCTACGAGCAGTACTTC	CASSYKGERTYEQYF
TRBV5-4	TRBJ1-2	-	TRBD1	TGTGCCAGCAGGGAGGGGGCCGGCTATGGCTACACCTTC	CASREGAGYGYTF
TRBV7-9	TRBJ1-2	once	TRBD1	TGTTCCAGCAGCTATGGCGGTTCCACAGGGGAGTCCGGGGGCTACACCTTC	CSSSYGGSTGESGGYTF
TRBV7-3	TRBJ2-1	-	TRBD2	TGTGCCAGCAGCCCTGGACTAGCGGATCACAATGAGCAGTTCTTC	CASSPGLADHNEQFF
TRBV6-5	TRBJ2-3	-	TRBD1	TGTGCCTCGGGACAGAACACAGATACGCAGTATTTT	CASGQNTDTQYF
TRBV20-1	TRBJ1-1	once	-	TGCAGTGCCCCCCGACAGACAGAAGCTTTCTTT	CSAPRQTEAFF
TRBV9	TRBJ2-1	-	-	TGTGCCAGCAGCACATCGGGAGCAAACTACAATGAGCAGTTCTTC	CASSTSGANYNEQFF
TRBV28	TRBJ1-2	once	-	TGTGCCAGCAGAGGGGATTTGGGCTACACCTTC	CASRGDLGYTF
TRBV2	TRBJ2-1	-	TRBD2	TGTGCCAGCAGTCCGGATGGGATGGGACTAGCGGGAGGTAATGAGCAGTTCTTC	CASSPDGMGLAGGNEQFF
TRBV7-9	TRBJ2-6	-	-	TGTGCCAGCAACAGAAACTCTGGGGCCAACGTCCTGACTTTC	CASNRNSGANVLTF
TRBV7-2	TRBJ2-1	-	-	TGTGCCAGCAGCCTAGGACTCTCCGGGCAGTTCTTC	CASSLGLSGQFF
TRBV4-1	TRBJ1-2	-	-	TGCGCCAGCAGCCAAGCCGGAACAGGGTATGGCTACACCTTC	CASSQAGTGYGYTF
TRBV5-1	TRBJ1-1	-	-	TGCGCCAGCAGCTTTGGAGGGGAGGCTGAAGCTTTCTTT	CASSFGGEAEAFF
TRBV7-2	TRBJ1-5	-	TRBD1	TGTGCCAGCAGCTTCACAGGGGATGCGGGGCAGCCCCAGCATTTT	CASSFTGDAGQPQHF
TRBV5-1	TRBJ2-1	-	TRBD2	TGCGCCAGCAGCCTGGAAACTAGCGGGGAATACAATGAGCAGTTCTTC	CASSLETSGEYNEQFF
TRBV19	TRBJ1-2	-	-	TGTGCCAGTAGCTTTGACAGGTCCTATGGCTACACCTTC	CASSFDRSYGYTF
TRBV27	TRBJ2-1	-	TRBD2	TGTGCCAGCAGTTACCCCACTAGCGGGAGAACCTACGACAATGAGCAGTTCTTC	CASSYPTSGRTYDNEQFF
TRBV7-8	TRBJ1-5	-	TRBD1	TGTGCCAGCAGCCCACGACAGGGGATGAATCAGCCCCAGCATTTT	CASSPRQGMNQPQHF